This entry lists 25 T cell receptor beta chains sequenced from one sample in a study of neurological immune-mediated disorders. TCRdb reprocessed the 5' RACE reads with MiXCR, giving one entry per CDR3 protein. The sample lists about 21,000 distinct CDR3 sequences, 5% to 7% seen once, with 45% to 50% in the top ten. Sequencing used CD8+ T cells from blood. The source is a man between 18 and 35 years old in good health.

This clonotype appeared many times. The chain combines TRBV5-1 with TRBJ2-3, with 7 bases matching TRBD2. Germline V gene data show CDR1 as SGHRS and CDR2 as YFSETQ. Unmatched junction bases numbered 17, after V lost 3 bases and J lost 1 base. The CDR3 runs to 19 residues. CDR3 coding DNA: TGCGCCAGCAGCTCCACGGCGGGGGACCCGAGCCCCCGCACAGATACGCAGTATTTT. This translates into CASSSTAGDPSPRTDTQYF.

Many counts were recorded for this clonotype. The chain is built from TRBV7-9 and TRBJ1-1; D uncertain. CDR1 is SEHNR, CDR2 FQNEAQ, per germline (reference sequence). The CDR3 covers 15 residues. Trimming left V 4 bases short and J 5 bases short, with 17 bases between. CDR3 protein: CASSSREGVRTEAFF. CDR3 coding DNA: TGTGCCAGCAGCTCTAGGGAAGGCGTAAGAACTGAAGCTTTCTTT. Using reference TRBV7-9 and TRBJ1-1 for the parts outside the CDR3, the full variable domain is DTGVSQNPRHKITKRGQNVTFRCDPISEHNRLYWYRQTLGQGPEFLTYFQNEAQLEKSRLLSDRFSAERPKGSFSTLEIQRTEQGDSAMYLCASSSREGVRTEAFFGQGTRLTVV.

The gene calls are TRBV7-2 and TRBJ1-2; D uncertain. This CDR3 has 13 amino acids. V lost 5 bases and J lost 3, with 10 bases in between. The germline V gene has CDR1 SGHTA and CDR2 FQGNSA. Here the CDR3 reads CASSLTLHYGYTF. The DNA for the CDR3 is TGTGCCAGCAGCCTGACCCTGCACTATGGCTACACCTTC.

The table lists this clonotype with many counts. V usage is TRBV7-6 and J usage is TRBJ1-4, with D unclear. CDR3 length: 13 amino acids. Trimming stripped 5 bases from V and 7 bases from J, with 11 bases between. The V gene's germline CDR1 is SGHVS and CDR2 FNYEAQ. CDR3 nucleotide sequence: TGTGCCAGCAGCCCAACCACCAGTGAAAAACTGTTTTTT. Protein sequence: CASSPTTSEKLFF.

This clonotype appeared many times. The chain uses TRBV6-1 and TRBJ2-7; D gene uncertain. Germline loops: CDR1 MNHNS, CDR2 SASEGT. This CDR3 region has 12 residues. V lost 5 bases, J lost 0 bases, and 5 bases lay in between. CDR3 region: CASSWDSYEQYF. The CDR3, as DNA: TGTGCCAGCAGTTGGGACTCCTACGAGCAGTACTTC.

V and J are TRBV5-1 and TRBJ1-2, with D possibly being TRBD1 (5 bases). The V gene's germline CDR1 is SGHRS and CDR2 YFSETQ. The CDR3 runs to 13 residues. The V gene lost 5 bases and the J gene lost 1 base, with 9 bases spanning the gap. In DNA form, the CDR3 reads TGCGCCAGCAGGGGGCAGGGTAACTATGGCTACACCTTC. Protein product: CASRGQGNYGYTF.

In its sample, this clonotype is medium-sized (0.01 to 0.1%). This chain links TRBV5-5 with TRBJ2-1, with 7 bases matching TRBD2. The trim removed 2 bases at V and 7 bases at J, leaving 6 bases unmatched. The CDR3 is 14 residues long. CDR1 is SGHKS, CDR2 YYEKEE, per germline (reference sequence). The CDR3 reads CASSLSWGGNEQFF. The CDR3 coding sequence is TGTGCCAGCAGCTTAAGTTGGGGGGGGAATGAGCAGTTCTTC.

This clonotype was recorded many times. The V call is TRBV5-1, the J call TRBJ2-5, with 8 bases identical to TRBD2. The length of the CDR3 is 16 residues. Trimming at V came to 3 bases and at J to 0 bases, leaving 7 bases not matched to a gene. The germline V gene has CDR1 SGHRS and CDR2 YFSETQ. CDR3 sequence reads: CASSSVAGGYQETQYF. CDR3 coding DNA: TGCGCCAGCAGCTCAGTGGCGGGGGGTTACCAAGAGACCCAGTACTTC.

This clonotype was observed many times. J is TRBJ1-2 and V is TRBV5-6; the D gene is possibly TRBD1 (5 bases). The CDR3 is made up of 14 amino acids. Germline V gene data show CDR1 as SGHDT and CDR2 as YYEEEE. The germline V and J ends were trimmed by 4 bases and 4 bases, with 14 bases remaining between them. The CDR3 DNA sequence: TGTGCCAGCAGCATCGTCGGGACCTCCTATGGCTACACCTTC. Residues: CASSIVGTSYGYTF.

The V call is TRBV5-5, the J call TRBJ2-5; 8 nucleotides match TRBD1. The V gene end was trimmed by 3 bases and the J gene end by 4 bases; junction bases not matched to a gene: 5. Germline V lookup: CDR1 SGHKS, CDR2 YYEKEE (reference sequence). CDR3 length equals 14 residues. CDR3 nucleotide sequence: TGTGCCAGCAGCTCCGGACAGGGACGAGAGACCCAGTACTTC. This sequence encodes CASSSGQGRETQYF.

This clonotype showed up many times. The gene calls are TRBV6-5 and TRBJ1-1, with D unresolved. V lost 6 bases and J lost 1, with 9 bases in between. The CDR3 runs to 13 residues. Germline CDR1 is MNHEY and CDR2 is SVGAGI. DNA of the CDR3: TGTGCCAGCAGCCTTCACAGGAACACTGAAGCTTTCTTT. Protein sequence: CASSLHRNTEAFF.

This clonotype occurred a few times. This rearrangement joins TRBV19 to TRBJ1-6; no clear D. Germline lookup yields CDR1 LNHDA and CDR2 SQIVND (reference sequence). The CDR3 loop spans 17 amino acids. Trimming pared 5 bases from V and 0 bases from J, leaving 14 bases between. DNA of the CDR3: TGTGCCAGTAGTTCCAGAGATTTCAGCTCCTATAATTCACCCCTCCACTTT. Its translation is CASSSRDFSSYNSPLHF.

This clonotype was counted ten times or more. The chain has TRBV29-1 and TRBJ2-5; tentative D call: TRBD2 (6 bases). The CDR3 is made up of 16 amino acids. V was shortened by 8 bases and J by 2 bases, with 24 bases between the two germline ends. Per the germline V gene, CDR1 is SQVTM and CDR2 is ANQGSEA. CDR3 DNA: TGCAGCCTCAGAGGGGAGGATGACAATAATCAAGAGACCCAGTACTTC. It is translated as CSLRGEDDNNQETQYF.

The table lists this clonotype with many counts. V usage is TRBV6-5 and J usage is TRBJ2-3, with D uncertain. The V end was cut by 0 bases, the J end by 2 bases, with 3 bases between. The CDR3 spans 13 residues. Germline-derived CDR1 and CDR2 are MNHEY and SVGAGI. CDR3 amino acids: CASSYSYTDTQYF. In DNA form, the CDR3 reads TGTGCCAGCAGTTACTCGTACACAGATACGCAGTATTTT.

At least ten counts were recorded for this clonotype. The chain is built from TRBV27 and TRBJ2-7; 8 bases are a match to TRBD1. Germline V gives CDR1 MNHEY, CDR2 SMNVEV (reference sequence). V was clipped by 5 bases and J by 5 bases; unmatched bases: 8. The CDR3 is made up of 14 amino acids. CDR3 residues: CASSHGGTGNEQYF. Written as DNA, the CDR3 is TGTGCCAGCAGTCATGGTGGGACAGGAAACGAGCAGTACTTC.

This clonotype was counted at least ten times. The chain is built from TRBV28 and TRBJ1-1, with no clear D. V lost 8 bases and J 8 bases, leaving 9 bases between the germline ends. This CDR3 region has 10 residues. Germline V gives CDR1 MDHEN, CDR2 SYDVKM. This CDR3 is CASGRVEAFF. The DNA for the CDR3 is TGTGCCAGCGGCCGGGTGGAAGCTTTCTTT.

This clonotype was counted only a few times. The chain links TRBV10-3 to TRBJ1-2; D perhaps matches TRBD1 (5 bases). The germline V gene has CDR1 ENHRY and CDR2 SYGVKD. The germline V and J ends were trimmed by 0 bases and 6 bases, with 14 bases remaining between them. The CDR3 sequence is 15 residues long. CDR3 in amino acids: CAISESGREYDGYTF. The CDR3 region has the DNA TGTGCCATCAGTGAGTCTGGCAGGGAGTACGATGGCTACACCTTC.

This clonotype was recorded at least ten times. The chain combines TRBV20-1 with TRBJ1-1; 7 bases map to TRBD1. CDR1 and CDR2 from the germline V gene are DFQATT and SNEGSKA (reference sequence). Germline trimming cut 7 bases from V and 8 bases from J; bases unmatched to any gene: 7. The CDR3 is 11 residues long. The CDR3 region has the DNA TGCAGTGTCTCAAGGGACAGAGAAGCTTTCTTT. Protein sequence: CSVSRDREAFF.

This clonotype was detected many times. CDR3 loop: CASNLSPGSMTEAFF. The DNA for the CDR3 is TGTGCCAGCAATCTCTCCCCAGGGAGCATGACTGAAGCTTTCTTT. The V gene is TRBV9, the J gene TRBJ1-1, with a weak D call TRBD1 (5 bases). The germline V and J ends were trimmed by 6 bases and 5 bases, with 20 bases remaining between them. CDR1 is SGDLS and CDR2 is YYNGEE in the germline V gene. CDR3 length: 15 residues.

This clonotype was detected ten times or more. This chain connects TRBV12-3 or TRBV12-4 to TRBJ2-7; D tentatively reads TRBD1 or TRBD2 (5 bases each). The V gene lost 3 bases and the J gene lost 2 bases, with 11 bases spanning the gap. This CDR3 has 14 residues. The CDR3 region has the DNA TGTGCCAGCAGTTTCGGTAGGGGAGCCTACGAGCAGTACTTC. It specifies CASSFGRGAYEQYF.

This clonotype was counted ten times or more. The V call is TRBV20-1, the J call TRBJ1-5, with TRBD1 as a possible D gene (6 bases). With 1 base removed from V and 5 bases from J, the gap between germline ends came to 18 bases. This CDR3 has 16 residues. The germline CDR1 and CDR2 sequences are DFQATT and SNEGSKA (reference sequence). CDR3 in amino acids: CSARGPRWRGDQPQHF. CDR3 DNA sequence: TGCAGTGCTAGAGGTCCAAGGTGGAGGGGGGATCAGCCCCAGCATTTT.

This clonotype showed up many times. V usage is TRBV4-3 and J usage is TRBJ2-3; D call uncertain. The CDR3 is made up of 14 amino acids. Germline CDR1 LGHNA, CDR2 YSLEER. V shed 4 bases and J shed 0 bases, with 8 bases lying between them. The CDR3 spells CASSPGGSTDTQYF. The CDR3 DNA reads as TGCGCCAGCAGCCCGGGCGGTAGCACAGATACGCAGTATTTT.

This clonotype is deemed medium-sized. The chain combines TRBV6-5 with TRBJ1-1, with a possible D match to TRBD1 (5 bases). Trimming stripped 8 bases from V and 0 bases from J, with 10 bases between. Germline CDR1 and CDR2: MNHEY and SVGAGI. There are 13 residues in the CDR3. This CDR3 reads CASGRGLNTEAFF. CDR3 sequence (DNA): TGTGCCAGCGGGAGGGGCTTGAACACTGAAGCTTTCTTT.

The table lists this clonotype with many counts. The chain couples TRBV7-9 to TRBJ2-5, with no clear D. Trimming cost V 4 bases and J 5 bases, with 14 bases left between them. The CDR3 is 14 amino acids. In germline, CDR1 is SEHNR, CDR2 FQNEAQ (reference sequence). For the CDR3, the DNA is TGTGCCAGCAGCTGGTCCCTGGGGTTCGAGACCCAGTACTTC. Amino acids: CASSWSLGFETQYF.

This clonotype is deemed large. This rearrangement joins TRBV12-3 or TRBV12-4 to TRBJ1-2; tentative D call: TRBD1 (6 bases). This CDR3 contains 13 residues. The V end was cut by 6 bases, the J end by 5 bases, with 13 bases between. CDR3 region: CASRPDSPYGYTF. In DNA form, the CDR3 reads TGTGCCAGCAGACCGGACAGTCCTTATGGCTACACCTTC.